A selection of T cell receptor beta chains follows, all from one sample in a study of T cells in localized non-small cell lung cancer. Data came from immunoSEQ multiplex PCR; TCRdb stores just in-frame clones and leaves some out. The table has about 19,000 clones, about 93% seen once. The sequenced sample was peripheral blood, obtained before any cancer treatment. The origin of the receptors is a male donor aged 60 or over with stage I squamous cell lung carcinoma. The CDR3 runs from the conserved cysteine through the conserved F or W. D genes are given only for firm matches. Only some rows state a clone size, as once, few, many or a class for expanded clones.

j_call d_call clone_size v_call cdr3_length cdr3_aa cdr3_nt
TRBJ2-6 NA NA TRBV19 18 CASNRGIIQGSGANVLTF TGTGCCAGTAATAGGGGGATCATACAGGGATCTGGGGCCAACGTCCTGACTTTC
TRBJ1-1 NA NA TRBV9 13 CASSVGSHLEAFF TGTGCCAGCAGCGTAGGGTCCCACCTTGAAGCTTTCTTT
TRBJ1-1 NA NA TRBV28 13 CASRQEMNTEAFF TGTGCCAGCAGGCAGGAGATGAACACTGAAGCTTTCTTT
TRBJ2-7 NA NA TRBV28 15 CASSWWSGTSYEQYF TGTGCCAGCAGTTGGTGGAGCGGCACCTCCTACGAGCAGTACTTC
TRBJ1-4 NA NA TRBV4-3 15 CASSQTTLLNEKLFF TGCGCCAGCAGCCAAACGACGTTGCTTAATGAAAAACTGTTTTTT
TRBJ2-2 NA NA TRBV19 15 CATTPSRGRLGELFF TGTGCCACAACGCCTAGCCGGGGGAGGCTCGGGGAGCTGTTTTTT
TRBJ2-7 NA NA TRBV7-9 14 CASSLVDGSYEQYF TGTGCCAGCAGCTTAGTCGACGGATCCTACGAGCAGTACTTC
TRBJ2-3 NA NA TRBV11-2 12 CASSLPTDTQYF TGTGCCAGCAGCTTACCCACAGATACGCAGTATTTT
TRBJ2-1 TRBD2 NA TRBV29-1 17 CSAPGTSGPSSYNEQFF TGCAGCGCCCCCGGGACTAGCGGGCCGAGCTCCTACAATGAGCAGTTCTTC
TRBJ1-4 NA NA TRBV29-1 14 CSVRDGPTNEKLFF TGCAGCGTCCGTGACGGGCCAACTAATGAAAAACTGTTTTTT
TRBJ2-2 NA NA TRBV21-1 18 CASSKARTGVTPTGELFF TGTGCCAGCAGCAAAGCGAGGACAGGGGTCACTCCCACCGGGGAGCTGTTTTTT
TRBJ2-7 NA once TRBV2 14 CASSENGGRGEQYF TGTGCCAGCAGTGAAAATGGGGGGCGCGGCGAGCAGTACTTC
TRBJ2-7 NA NA TRBV7-6 15 CASSWAAGPSYEQYF TGTGCCAGCAGCTGGGCTGCGGGGCCTTCCTACGAGCAGTACTTC
TRBJ2-5 TRBD1 NA TRBV12-5 18 CASGLVGGQGQERETQYF TGTGCTAGTGGTTTGGTAGGGGGACAGGGGCAGGAGAGGGAGACCCAGTACTTC
TRBJ1-4 NA NA TRBV28 12 CASSLSVEKLFF TGTGCCAGCAGTTTATCGGTCGAAAAACTGTTTTTT
TRBJ1-1 NA NA TRBV6-4 11 CASRRGSEAFF TGTGCCAGCAGAAGGGGGTCTGAAGCTTTCTTT
TRBJ2-2 TRBD2 NA TRBV18 15 CASSPPGLASGELFF TGTGCCAGCTCACCTCCGGGACTAGCGTCCGGGGAGCTGTTTTTT
TRBJ2-1 TRBD1 NA TRBV28 13 CASSPTTGNEQFF TGTGCCAGCAGCCCGACGACAGGGAATGAGCAGTTCTTC
TRBJ2-6 NA NA TRBV18 17 CASSLQPGPEGANVLTF TGTGCCAGCTCACTTCAACCGGGCCCGGAAGGGGCCAACGTCCTGACTTTC
TRBJ1-1 NA NA TRBV5-8 14 CASSRGSLNTEAFF TGTGCCAGCAGCCGCGGGTCCCTGAACACTGAAGCTTTCTTT
TRBJ2-5 TRBD2 NA TRBV5-1 14 CASRFASGEETQYF TGCGCCAGCAGGTTCGCTAGCGGGGAAGAGACCCAGTACTTC
TRBJ2-2 NA NA TRBV27 13 CASRTGSSGELFF TGTGCCAGCAGAACGGGGTCTTCCGGGGAGCTGTTTTTT
TRBJ2-7 TRBD2 NA TRBV30 20 CAWSLGRSISGLAGGYEQYF TGTGCCTGGAGTCTAGGGCGGTCGATCTCCGGACTAGCGGGAGGTTACGAGCAGTACTTC
TRBJ1-5 NA NA TRBV9 14 CASSVTGYNQPQHF TGTGCCAGCAGCGTAACAGGATACAATCAGCCCCAGCATTTT
TRBJ2-5 NA NA TRBV6-5 15 CASSYLSGGTETQYF TGTGCCAGCAGTTACCTCTCCGGGGGTACGGAGACCCAGTACTTC
TRBJ2-7 NA NA TRBV19 12 CASKGFAYEQYF TGTGCCAGTAAAGGGTTCGCCTACGAGCAGTACTTC
TRBJ2-7 NA NA TRBV12-2 21 CASRLGEWPGTESSGTYEQYF TGTGCAAGTCGCTTAGGAGAGTGGCCAGGGACGGAGTCTAGCGGAACCTACGAGCAGTACTTC
TRBJ2-3 NA NA TRBV28 14 CASSPLGSTDTQYF TGTGCCAGCAGTCCCTTAGGAAGCACAGATACGCAGTATTTT
TRBJ2-5 NA NA TRBV5-1 17 CASSLGQGAPYEETQYF TGCGCCAGCAGCTTGGGGCAAGGAGCACCGTACGAAGAGACCCAGTACTTC
TRBJ2-3 NA NA TRBV11-3 14 CASSRGPSTDTQYF TGTGCCAGCAGCCGTGGCCCTAGCACAGATACGCAGTATTTT
TRBJ2-2 TRBD2 NA TRBV4-2 14 CASRQRGNTGELFF TGTGCCAGCCGCCAGCGGGGGAACACCGGGGAGCTGTTTTTT
TRBJ2-7 NA once TRBV7-6 14 CASSPHRDHYEQYF TGTGCCAGCAGCCCCCACCGGGACCACTACGAGCAGTACTTC